These T cell receptor beta chains were read from a single sample in a study of cytomegalovirus exposure and HLA in healthy donors. TCRdb's copy holds only in-frame clones and misses some; the assay was immunoSEQ multiplex PCR. This sample has over 65,000 clones; 60% to 80% occur once, and the top ten carry 3% to 3.5%. Sequencing was performed on PBMCs. The source of these receptors is a middle-aged man in good health and CMV-seronegative. Both conserved end residues are part of each CDR3. D genes are given only for firm matches. For some rows the clone size is stated as once, few or many, or as a class when expanded; others skip it.

j_call clone_size d_call v_call cdr3_nt cdr3_aa
TRBJ2-2 - TRBD1 TRBV7-8 TGTGCCAGCAGCCTACAGGGGGCGCTCACCGGGGAGCTGTTTTTT CASSLQGALTGELFF
TRBJ1-3 - TRBD1 TRBV2 TGTGCCAGCAGGAGCTCGACAGGGGGCCAAAACACCATATATTTT CASRSSTGGQNTIYF
TRBJ2-3 few TRBD2 TRBV9 TGTGCCAGCAGCGTAGCGGGCGGGGGGGCGAAAGATACGCAGTATTTT CASSVAGGGAKDTQYF
TRBJ2-1 few TRBD2 TRBV4-3 TGCGCCAGCAGCCAGCCTAGCGGGGGTCGAAATGAGCAGTTCTTC CASSQPSGGRNEQFF
TRBJ2-1 - TRBD2 TRBV6-1 TGTGCCAGCAGATCCGGGACTAGTCTCTATGAGCAGTTCTTC CASRSGTSLYEQFF
TRBJ2-7 - - TRBV27 TGTGCCAGCAGTTTACATGCGACAGGACTCTACGAGCAGTACTTC CASSLHATGLYEQYF
TRBJ2-7 - - TRBV6-6 TGTGCCAGCAGTCGCAGGGGGGTGAACTACGAGCAGTACTTC CASSRRGVNYEQYF
TRBJ1-6 - - TRBV4-3 TGCGCCAGCAGCCTGACCAGAGCGTCGGGGGCCTATAATTCACCCCTCCACTTT CASSLTRASGAYNSPLHF
TRBJ1-6 - TRBD1 TRBV5-3 TGTGCCAGAAGACCTGGGACAGTGGATAATTCACCCCTCCACTTT CARRPGTVDNSPLHF
TRBJ1-1 - - TRBV4-1 TGCGCCAGCAGCCAAGGAAAAGCGAACACTGAAGCTTTCTTT CASSQGKANTEAFF
TRBJ2-7 - TRBD1 TRBV27 TGTGCCAGCAGTTTCCCCTCCGGGACAGGGATAAACGAGCAGTACTTC CASSFPSGTGINEQYF
TRBJ1-1 - TRBD1 TRBV7-3 TGTGCCAGCAGCTTTTCAGGGGGCACGGGGACTGAAGCTTTCTTT CASSFSGGTGTEAFF
TRBJ1-1 - - TRBV5-4 TGTGCCAGCAGCTTCGGAGGCGAGAGGACTGAAGCTTTCTTT CASSFGGERTEAFF
TRBJ1-2 - - TRBV6-1 TGTGCCAGCAGTTCCCCGGTACAGGGTCTGTATGGCTACACCTTC CASSSPVQGLYGYTF
TRBJ1-1 few TRBD1 TRBV6-6 TGTGCCAGCAGCCCCACGGACAGGGCGACCACTGAAGCTTTCTTT CASSPTDRATTEAFF
TRBJ2-7 - TRBD2 TRBV5-4 TGTGCCATCGGGACTAGCGGCTCCTACGAGCAGTACTTC CAIGTSGSYEQYF
TRBJ1-5 few - TRBV19 TGTGCCAGCAGCATCGACAGGAGACATCAGCCCCAGCATTTT CASSIDRRHQPQHF
TRBJ2-7 - TRBD1 TRBV6-1 TGTGCCAGCAGGGAAGGGACAGCCCCAAGGGAGCAGTACTTC CASREGTAPREQYF
TRBJ1-1 - - TRBV19 TGTGCCAGTACCAAGGACGGCGGGAAAGCTTTCTTT CASTKDGGKAFF
TRBJ2-5 - - TRBV9 TGTGCCAGCAGCGTAGAGGAGCGGGCCAAAGAGACCCAGTACTTC CASSVEERAKETQYF
TRBJ1-1 - - TRBV30 TGTGCCTGGAGCAACAACCAGGCAAAAGCTTTCTTT CAWSNNQAKAFF
TRBJ2-5 - - TRBV6-5 TGTGCCAGCAGTAAGGGGGGGCAAGAGACCCAGTACTTC CASSKGGQETQYF
TRBJ2-5 - - TRBV5-1 TGCGCCAGCAGCCTATTTCCAGTCTTAGGGGGGGACCCGGCCCAAGAGACCCAGTACTTC CASSLFPVLGGDPAQETQYF
TRBJ2-3 - - TRBV4-2 TGTGCCAGCAGCCAAGCGGTAGCGGGCACAGATACGCAGTATTTT CASSQAVAGTDTQYF
TRBJ1-2 - TRBD1 TRBV6-5 TGTGCCGCCCGGGACAGGGGCACGGGGTATGGCTACACCTTC CAARDRGTGYGYTF
TRBJ2-7 few - TRBV6-4 TGTGCCAGCGGGGAGACGGTCTCCTACGAGCAGTACTTC CASGETVSYEQYF
TRBJ1-6 - - TRBV14 TGTGCCAGCAGCCCTCGAACGGGAGGGTCACCCCTCCACTTT CASSPRTGGSPLHF